This T cell receptor (beta chain) was recovered during a study of blood T cell repertoires in COVID-19. For the study at large: Both acute and convalescent COVID-19 samples were obtained from the United States, Italy and Spain. The analysed material was cDNA or gDNA that came from T cells, B-cell-depleted T cells, or PBMCs.

The V end lost 3 bases, the J end lost 4 bases, and 4 bases lay between the germline ends. CDR1 and CDR2 from the germline V gene are DFQATT and SNEGSKA (reference sequence). CDR3 length equals 11 residues. Authors' methods: Estimation of nucleated cell counts was performed using reference gene primer amplification. Only in-frame clones appear in the TCRdb table, and some are missing; sequencing was by immunoSEQ multiplex PCR. From that table come the V and J calls and clone size; the DNA was used to work out D and trimming. This table holds under 150,000 clones, roughly 80% found once. The sequence came from a woman in her 50s with active or convalescent COVID-19. This chain links TRBV20-1 with TRBJ1-3; unclear D gene. Sequenced material: peripheral blood. The CDR3 DNA sequence: TGCAGTGCTAGCTTAGGAAACACCATATATTTT. Its protein product is CSASLGNTIYF.